This TCR beta chain was profiled in a study of T-cell memory formation after mild COVID-19 (dated by TCRdb to about 2021). At the level of the whole study: TCR sequence clusters from the two donors were found to be largely donor specific. T-cell clones expanding and contracting after mild COVID-19 in two donors were tracked by longitudinal TCRalpha and TCRbeta repertoire sequencing. Two young, previously healthy adult volunteers made up the cohort, one male and one female.

The sequencing machine was an Illumina NovaSeq 6000. TCRalpha and TCRbeta cDNA libraries were built by 5'RACE with constant-segment primers, adding sample barcodes and unique molecular identifiers. Trizol reagent was used to extract RNA from every sample. The libraries were amplified in two PCR steps, and the second step added a second sample barcode and Illumina TruSeq adapters. The libraries were sequenced on an Illumina NovaSeq using 2 x 150 bp paired-end reads. Per the source publication's procedure: Reads were demultiplexed and collapsed into UMI-guided consensus sequences with migec v1.2.7. Using mixcr v2.1.11, UMI consensuses were aligned to TRA and TRB V and J templates and then assembled into clonotypes. A clonotype was counted as expanded or contracted only when both edgeR and NoisET called the clonotype significant, with the noise models trained on biological replicates. For edgeR calls, the cutoffs were a false discovery rate-adjusted p below 0.01 and a log2 fold-change threshold of 1. PCA with hierarchical clustering of max-normalized trajectories of the 1000 most abundant clonotypes was used as exploratory dynamics analysis. The CD4 or CD8 phenotype of responding clones was assigned using the separately sequenced CD4+ and CD8+ repertoires. The public reads were run again by TCRdb, first through fastp at Q25 and then through MiXCR, and only productive beta chains were kept. Every CDR3 protein is listed once, alongside the most common genes and DNA of its rows. Here the V and J calls rest on TCRdb's processing, not on the authors' analysis. For this sample the table gives 580,000 or so distinct CDR3 sequences, of which 17% were detected only once. Roughly 8.2% of the sample lies in the top ten.

From its cysteine to its phenylalanine, the CDR3 spans 19 amino acids. Left in the record is the CDR3 DNA by itself, 57 bases read in frame from the first base. Relative to germline, V is missing 4 bases and J is missing 3 bases, with 15 bases of the junction outside any gene match. Reading the germline V gene (reference sequence) gives CDR1 MNHEY and CDR2 SMNVEV. The sample holds a few counts of this clonotype. Its antigen is still unknown. No quality values exist for individual bases; no much larger clone is one base distant. Ficoll-Paque density gradient centrifugation was used to isolate PBMCs. Findings and caveats that apply to the study as a whole: Only a couple of mild cases were covered by the study, and larger cohorts that include severe cases with pre-infection samples were considered necessary. Contracting CD4+ clones were found mainly in CM and EM memory subsets, while CD8+ clones were enriched in EMRA. The second-wave clones that peaked on day 37 were not confirmed to be SARS-CoV-2 specific. From day 15 to 85, contracting clones showed balanced CD4/CD8 phenotypes, whereas a second wave of clones that expanded from day 15 to 37 leaned towards CD4+. Some responding clones were detected in pre-infection memory, suggesting pre-existing cross-reactive memory T cells joined the SARS-CoV-2 response.

The receptor chain draws on TRBV27 and TRBJ2-4; TRBD2 matches 10 bases in the middle. The receptor's source is an adult woman who had mild COVID-19 (a few samples of this study predate the infection). The sample titles of this study are shuffled in the database, so cell type and time point are left out; the donor was told from shared clones. The sample consisted of PBMCs or a T cell subset sorted from them (not recorded which). Here the CDR3 is given as CASSSSTRGLAGDKNIQYF. At the DNA level, the sequence is TGTGCCAGCAGTTCTTCAACCCGCGGGCTAGCGGGAGACAAAAACATTCAGTACTTC.